This T cell receptor (beta chain) comes out of a study of early T cells in non-severe SARS-CoV-2 infection (dated by TCRdb to the early 2020s). About the study as a whole: TCR sequencing used bulk RNA from unsorted whole blood, so alpha and beta chains could not be paired.

Broad study findings and their caveats: VDJdb matching was skewed toward anti-spike CD8 responses, so virus-specific expansions were likely underestimated and private and CD4 specificities were missed.

CDR1 MGHRA and CDR2 YSYEKL are derived from the germline V gene. The trim is 0 bases for V and 6 bases for J, with a gap of 6 bases between the germline ends. The CDR3 covers 13 residues, taking in both the cysteine and the phenylalanine. Of the read, only the CDR3 DNA is kept; its 39 bases are in frame from base 1. This was a case-control study nested in a cohort of healthcare workers in London, UK, who had nasopharyngeal swab PCR tests and blood samples taken every week. Healthcare workers were recruited between 23 and 31 March 2020, during the week of the UK lockdown, and were followed weekly for up to about 15 weeks. This clonotype has a count of ten or more. Its binding antigen is unknown. Per-nucleotide qualities are absent, and no much larger clonotype sits a single base away. The library was built by means of 5' RACE. The sequencer listed for this sample is NextSeq 500. To correct for sequencing error and PCR bias, the TCR library protocol tagged individual cDNA molecules with unique molecular identifiers. Sequencing covered both TCR alpha and beta chains, and within each sample the abundances of alpha and beta sequences were tightly co-correlated. The original methods were these. Decombinator V4 was used to annotate TCR sequences for V gene, J gene and CDR3. Expanded TCRs were defined as changing significantly between any two time points under a Poisson model with p below 0.0001. TCR abundances were normalised to the total number of TCRs sequenced per sample and were expressed as counts per million. MAIT TCRs were defined by TRAV1-2 paired with TRAJ12, TRAJ20 or TRAJ33, and iNKT TCRs by TRAV10 paired with TRAJ18. VDJdb, accessed 1 November 2021, was searched for CMV, EBV and SARS-CoV-2 annotated TCRs, with TCRs annotated for multiple antigens excluded. The raw public reads went through TCRdb reprocessing: fastp at Q25, MiXCR clone calling, in-frame beta chains kept. Every CDR3 protein is listed once, alongside the most common genes and DNA of its rows. In this record, the V and J calls reflect TCRdb's handling and not the investigators' own analysis. For this sample the table gives roughly 110,000 distinct CDR3 sequences, of which over 8.5% were detected only once. Approximately 7.3% of the sample is held by the ten biggest clonotypes.

This sequence uses TRBV4-1 and TRBJ1-5; the D gene is not confidently resolved. This TCR was recovered from an adult who was a healthcare worker with PCR-confirmed SARS-CoV-2 infection or an uninfected control (not recorded which). Sequencing input: whole blood. The CDR3 has the sequence CASSQERGQPQHF. The bases read TGCGCCAGCAGCCAAGAACGAGGTCAGCCCCAGCATTTT.